The clone carrying this T cell receptor beta chain was seen once. Its target is unknown. PCR used 60 Vbeta primers and 13 Jbeta primers. Assay used: immunoSEQ multiplex PCR; TCRdb lists only in-frame clones, some missing. The data hold about 160,000 clones, with just under 80% observed a single time. The germline V gene encodes CDR1 SGHTA and CDR2 FQGNSA. This CDR3 has 18 amino acids. V lost 5 bases to trimming and J lost 8 bases, with 30 bases between them. The data were taken from a study of cytomegalovirus exposure and HLA in healthy donors. Broader study findings: A later analysis linked a missense variant in DCLRE1C to the trimming of TCR beta V and J genes. With further analysis later on, most CMV-associated TCR beta chains appeared HLA-restricted. When the data were analyzed later, several of the most significant clusters appeared to be linked to common viral pathogens. In most subjects, TCR beta sequences reportedly gave accurate predictions of HLA-A and HLA-B alleles.

The origin of this receptor is a man between 18 and 35 years old in good health and CMV-seropositive. Sequenced material: PBMCs. The chain combines TRBV7-2 with TRBJ1-2, with unresolved D. The DNA of the CDR3 is TGTGCCAGCAGCCTCGAAAGGCGTGGTTTGGGTAGGAGGCAGGGCTACACCTTC. Translating gives CASSLERRGLGRRQGYTF.